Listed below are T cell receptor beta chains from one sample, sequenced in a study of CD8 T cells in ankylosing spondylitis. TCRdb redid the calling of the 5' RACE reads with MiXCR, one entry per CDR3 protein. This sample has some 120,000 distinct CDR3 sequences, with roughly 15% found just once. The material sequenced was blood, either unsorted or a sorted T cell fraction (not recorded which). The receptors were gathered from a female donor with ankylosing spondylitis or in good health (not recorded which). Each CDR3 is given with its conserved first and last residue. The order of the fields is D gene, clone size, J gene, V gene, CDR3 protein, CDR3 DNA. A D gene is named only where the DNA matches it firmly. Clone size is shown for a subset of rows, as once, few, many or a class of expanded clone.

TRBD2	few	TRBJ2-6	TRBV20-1	CSAGGLGSSGANVLTF	TGCAGTGCTGGGGGACTAGGAAGCTCTGGGGCCAACGTCCTGACTTTC
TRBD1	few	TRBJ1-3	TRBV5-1	CASSLSNRGSGNTIYF	TGCGCCAGCAGCCTCTCGAACAGGGGCTCTGGAAACACCATATATTTT
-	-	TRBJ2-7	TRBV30	CAWGTFSYEQYF	TGTGCCTGGGGGACTTTTTCCTACGAGCAGTACTTC
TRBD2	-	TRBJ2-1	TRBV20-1	CSAGGTAGVNHEQFF	TGCAGTGCTGGAGGCACAGCGGGAGTTAACCATGAGCAGTTCTTC
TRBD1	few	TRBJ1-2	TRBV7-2	CASSLATGDYGYTF	TGTGCCAGCAGCTTAGCGACAGGGGACTATGGCTACACCTTC
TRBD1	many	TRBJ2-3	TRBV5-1	CASSHGTEGDTQYF	TGCGCCAGCAGCCACGGGACAGAAGGAGATACGCAGTATTTT
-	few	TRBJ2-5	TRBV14	CASSQGKTQYF	TGTGCCAGCAGCCAAGGAAAGACCCAGTACTTC
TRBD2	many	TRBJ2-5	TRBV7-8	CASSWGTSGRGSKETQYF	TGTGCCAGCAGCTGGGGGACTAGCGGGAGAGGTTCCAAGGAGACCCAGTACTTC
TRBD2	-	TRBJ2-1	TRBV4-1	CASSHRTSGRAGNEQFF	TGCGCCAGCAGCCATCGGACTAGCGGGAGGGCCGGGAATGAGCAGTTCTTC
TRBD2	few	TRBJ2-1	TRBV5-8	CASRGGGTLLSYNEQFF	TGTGCCAGCAGGGGGGGGGGTACACTCCTCTCCTACAATGAGCAGTTCTTC
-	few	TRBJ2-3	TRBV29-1	CSVEGSSGVTDTQYF	TGCAGCGTTGAAGGGTCCTCTGGGGTCACAGATACGCAGTATTTT
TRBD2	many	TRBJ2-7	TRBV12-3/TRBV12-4	CASSNRLAGDGEQYF	TGTGCCAGCAGCAACCGACTAGCGGGAGACGGGGAGCAGTACTTC
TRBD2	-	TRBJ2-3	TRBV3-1	CASRSSGDTDTQYF	TGTGCCAGCCGCTCTAGCGGGGATACAGATACGCAGTATTTT